The T cell receptor (beta chain) described here comes from a study of CD8 T cells in Susac syndrome. RNA, at roughly 0.45 to 1 ug, was reverse transcribed with random hexamers. TCRdb analysed the immunoSEQ multiplex PCR reads with MiXCR anew, one entry per CDR3 protein. This table has roughly 200,000 distinct CDR3 sequences, 90% to 95% appearing once. V trimming: 4 bases; J trimming: 1 base; junction bases outside the gene matches: 13. Germline V lookup: CDR1 SGHDN, CDR2 FVKESK. The CDR3 is 18 residues long. The gene calls are TRBV14 and TRBJ2-3, with 8 bases aligning to TRBD2. The TCR was taken from a human donor with Susac syndrome. The sequenced sample consisted of CD4+ T cells from PBMCs. The chain's CDR3 is CASSPGGGRKVRTDTQYF. The CDR3 region has the DNA TGTGCCAGCAGCCCGGGGGGCGGGAGGAAAGTTCGCACAGATACGCAGTATTTT.